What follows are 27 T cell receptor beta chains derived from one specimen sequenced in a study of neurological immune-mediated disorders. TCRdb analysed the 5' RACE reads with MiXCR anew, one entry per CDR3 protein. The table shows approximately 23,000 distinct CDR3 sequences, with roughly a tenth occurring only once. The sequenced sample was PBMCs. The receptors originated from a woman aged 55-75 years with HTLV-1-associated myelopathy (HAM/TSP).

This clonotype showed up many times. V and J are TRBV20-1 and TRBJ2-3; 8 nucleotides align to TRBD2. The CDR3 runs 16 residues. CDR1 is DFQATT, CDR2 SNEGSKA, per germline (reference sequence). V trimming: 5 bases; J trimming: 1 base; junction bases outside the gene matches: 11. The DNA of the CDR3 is TGCAGTGCTGGCCTCGGGGGGGGTCCTGGCACAGATACGCAGTATTTT. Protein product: CSAGLGGGPGTDTQYF.

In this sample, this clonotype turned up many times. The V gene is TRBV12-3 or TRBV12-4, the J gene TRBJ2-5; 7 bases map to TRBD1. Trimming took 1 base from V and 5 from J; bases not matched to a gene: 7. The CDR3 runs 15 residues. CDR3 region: CASSLGQRRGETQYF. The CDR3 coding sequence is TGTGCCAGCAGTTTAGGACAGCGCAGGGGGGAGACCCAGTACTTC.

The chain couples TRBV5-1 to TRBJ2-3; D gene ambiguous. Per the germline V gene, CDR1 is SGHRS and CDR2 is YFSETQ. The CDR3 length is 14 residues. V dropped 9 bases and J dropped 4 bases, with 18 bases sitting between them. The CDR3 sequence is CATQKGKLADTQYF. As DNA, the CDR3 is TGCGCCACCCAAAAAGGAAAGTTAGCAGATACGCAGTATTTT.

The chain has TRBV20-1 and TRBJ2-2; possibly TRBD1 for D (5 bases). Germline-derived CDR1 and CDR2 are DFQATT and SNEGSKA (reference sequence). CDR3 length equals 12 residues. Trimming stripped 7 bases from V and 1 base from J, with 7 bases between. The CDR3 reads CSVRVNTGELFF. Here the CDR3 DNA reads TGCAGTGTCAGGGTGAACACCGGGGAGCTGTTTTTT.

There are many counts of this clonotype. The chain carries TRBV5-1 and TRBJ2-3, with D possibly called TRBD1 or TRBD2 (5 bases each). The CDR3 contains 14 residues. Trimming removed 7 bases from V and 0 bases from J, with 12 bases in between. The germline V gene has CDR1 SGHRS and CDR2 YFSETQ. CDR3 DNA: TGCGCCAGCCGTCTGGGGGTAAGCACAGATACGCAGTATTTT. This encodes CASRLGVSTDTQYF.

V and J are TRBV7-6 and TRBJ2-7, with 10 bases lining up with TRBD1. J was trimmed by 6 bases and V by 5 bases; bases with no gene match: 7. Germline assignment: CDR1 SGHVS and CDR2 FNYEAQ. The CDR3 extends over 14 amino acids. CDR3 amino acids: CASSRDRGVFEQYF. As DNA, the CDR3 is TGTGCCAGCAGCCGGGACAGGGGCGTATTCGAGCAGTACTTC.

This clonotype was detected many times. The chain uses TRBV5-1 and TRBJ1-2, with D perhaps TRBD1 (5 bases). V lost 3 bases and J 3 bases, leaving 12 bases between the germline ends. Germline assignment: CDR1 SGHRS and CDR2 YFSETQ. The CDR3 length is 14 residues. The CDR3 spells CASSSGLGDYGYTF. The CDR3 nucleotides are TGCGCCAGCAGCTCAGGATTGGGGGACTATGGCTACACCTTC.

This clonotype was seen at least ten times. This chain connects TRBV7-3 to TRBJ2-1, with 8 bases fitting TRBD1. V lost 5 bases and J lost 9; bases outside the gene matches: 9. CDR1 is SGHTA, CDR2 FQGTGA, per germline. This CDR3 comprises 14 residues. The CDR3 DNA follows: TGTGCCAGCAGCCTGACAGGGGTTGGAGGTGAGCAGTTCTTC. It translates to CASSLTGVGGEQFF.

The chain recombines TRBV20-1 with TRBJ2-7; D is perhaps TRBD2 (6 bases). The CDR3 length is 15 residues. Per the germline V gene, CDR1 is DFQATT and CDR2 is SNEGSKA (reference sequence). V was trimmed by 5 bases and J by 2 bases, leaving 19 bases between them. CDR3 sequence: CSAGLGRSGTYEQYF. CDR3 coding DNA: TGCAGTGCTGGCCTCGGGAGATCAGGGACCTACGAGCAGTACTTC.

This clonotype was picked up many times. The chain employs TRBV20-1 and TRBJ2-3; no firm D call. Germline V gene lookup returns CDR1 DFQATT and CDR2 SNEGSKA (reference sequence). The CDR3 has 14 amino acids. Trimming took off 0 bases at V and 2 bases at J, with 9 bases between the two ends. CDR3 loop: CSARDSISTDTQYF. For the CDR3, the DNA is TGCAGTGCTAGAGACTCTATCTCCACAGATACGCAGTATTTT.

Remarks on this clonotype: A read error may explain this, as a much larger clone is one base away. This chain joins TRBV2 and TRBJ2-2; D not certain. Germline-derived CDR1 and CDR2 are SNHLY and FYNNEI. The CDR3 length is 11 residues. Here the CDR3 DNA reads TGTGTCAGCTCACCCACCGGGGAGCTGTTTTTT. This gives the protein CVSSPTGELFF. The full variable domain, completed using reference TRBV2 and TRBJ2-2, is EPEVTQTPSHQVTQMGQEVILRCVPISNHLYFYWYRQILGQKVEFLVSFYNNEISEKSEIFDDQFSVERPDGSNFTLKIRSTKLEDSAMYFCVSSPTGELFFGEGSRLTVL.

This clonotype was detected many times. This CDR3 reads CSARDRAESSYNSPLHF. The CDR3 nucleotides are TGCAGTGCTAGAGATAGGGCAGAGAGCTCCTATAATTCACCCCTCCACTTT. The rearrangement joins TRBV20-1 to TRBJ1-6; D is unclear. The germline V gene has CDR1 DFQATT and CDR2 SNEGSKA (reference sequence). V gave up 0 bases and J gave up 0 bases, with 12 bases separating them. The CDR3 is made up of 17 amino acids.

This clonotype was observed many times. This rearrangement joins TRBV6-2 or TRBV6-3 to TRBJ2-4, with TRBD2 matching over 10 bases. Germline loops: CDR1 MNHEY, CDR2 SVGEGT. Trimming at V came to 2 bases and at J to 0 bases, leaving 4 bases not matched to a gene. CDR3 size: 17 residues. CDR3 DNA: TGTGCCAGCAGTTACGACAGCGGGGGGGGAGCCAAAAACATTCAGTACTTC. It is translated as CASSYDSGGGAKNIQYF.

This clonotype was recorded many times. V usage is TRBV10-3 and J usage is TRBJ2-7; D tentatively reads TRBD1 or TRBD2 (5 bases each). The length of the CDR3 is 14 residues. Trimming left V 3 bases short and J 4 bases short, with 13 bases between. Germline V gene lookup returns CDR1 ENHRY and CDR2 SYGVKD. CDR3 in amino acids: CAISDRGLFYEQYF. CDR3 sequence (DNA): TGTGCCATCAGTGATCGGGGCCTCTTTTACGAGCAGTACTTC.

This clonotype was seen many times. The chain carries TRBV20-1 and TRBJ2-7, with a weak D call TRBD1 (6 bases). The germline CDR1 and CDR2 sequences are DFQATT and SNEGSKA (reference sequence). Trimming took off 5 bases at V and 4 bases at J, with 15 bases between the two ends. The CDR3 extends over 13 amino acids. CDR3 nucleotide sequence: TGCAGTGCTTCCGGACAGAGGGGATACGAGCAGTACTTC. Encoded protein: CSASGQRGYEQYF.

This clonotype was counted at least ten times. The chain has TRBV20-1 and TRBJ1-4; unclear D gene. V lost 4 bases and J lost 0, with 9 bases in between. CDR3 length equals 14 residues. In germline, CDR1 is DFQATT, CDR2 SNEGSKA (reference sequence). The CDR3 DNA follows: TGCAGTGCTAAGACTGAGGCAACTAATGAAAAACTGTTTTTT. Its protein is CSAKTEATNEKLFF.

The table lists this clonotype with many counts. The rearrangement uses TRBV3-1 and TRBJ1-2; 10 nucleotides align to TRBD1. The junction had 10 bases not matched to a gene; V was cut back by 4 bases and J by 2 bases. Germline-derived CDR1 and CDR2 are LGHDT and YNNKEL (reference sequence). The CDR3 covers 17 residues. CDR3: CASSPPRQGALNYGYTF. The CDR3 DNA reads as TGTGCCAGCAGCCCACCCCGACAGGGGGCGTTAAACTATGGCTACACCTTC.

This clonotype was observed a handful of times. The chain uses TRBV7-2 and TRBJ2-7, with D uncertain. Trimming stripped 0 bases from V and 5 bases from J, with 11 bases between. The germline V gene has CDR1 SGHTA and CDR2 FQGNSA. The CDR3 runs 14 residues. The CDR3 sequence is CASSLARSYNEQYF. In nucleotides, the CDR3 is TGTGCCAGCAGCTTAGCACGCTCCTACAACGAGCAGTACTTC.

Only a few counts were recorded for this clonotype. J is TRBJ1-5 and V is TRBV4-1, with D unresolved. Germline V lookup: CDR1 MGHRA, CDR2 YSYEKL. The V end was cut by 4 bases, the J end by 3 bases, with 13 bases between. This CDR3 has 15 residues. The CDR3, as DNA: TGCGCCAGCAGCCTTCGCGGGGTTGTCAATCAGCCCCAGCATTTT. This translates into CASSLRGVVNQPQHF.

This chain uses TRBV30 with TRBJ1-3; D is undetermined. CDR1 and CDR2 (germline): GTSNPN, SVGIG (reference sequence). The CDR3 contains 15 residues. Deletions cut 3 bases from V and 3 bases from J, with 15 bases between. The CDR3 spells CAWSDDILDGNTIYF. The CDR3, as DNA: TGTGCCTGGAGCGACGACATTCTGGATGGAAACACCATATATTTT.

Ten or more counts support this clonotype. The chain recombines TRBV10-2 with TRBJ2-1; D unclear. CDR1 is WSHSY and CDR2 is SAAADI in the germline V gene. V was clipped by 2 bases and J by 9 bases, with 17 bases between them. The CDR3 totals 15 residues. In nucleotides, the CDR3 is TGCGCCAGCAGTGAGGCTGGGGATGGGGAAATTGAGCAGTTCTTC. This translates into CASSEAGDGEIEQFF.

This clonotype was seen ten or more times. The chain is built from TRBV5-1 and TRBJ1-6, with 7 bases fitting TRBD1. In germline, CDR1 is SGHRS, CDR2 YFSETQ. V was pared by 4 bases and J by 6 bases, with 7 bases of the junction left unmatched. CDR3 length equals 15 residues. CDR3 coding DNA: TGCGCCAGCAGCATGACAGGGTTTCGTAATTCACCCCTCCACTTT. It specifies CASSMTGFRNSPLHF. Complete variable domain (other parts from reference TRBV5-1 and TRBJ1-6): KAGVTQTPRYLIKTRGQQVTLSCSPISGHRSVSWYQQTPGQGLQFLFEYFSETQRNKGNFPGRFSGRQFSNSRSEMNVSTLELGDSALYLCASSMTGFRNSPLHFGNGTRLTVT.

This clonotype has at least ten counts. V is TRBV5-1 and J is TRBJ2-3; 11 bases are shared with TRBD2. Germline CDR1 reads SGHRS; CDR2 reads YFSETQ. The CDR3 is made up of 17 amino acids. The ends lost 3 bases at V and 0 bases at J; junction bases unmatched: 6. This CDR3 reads CASSSSASGGSTDTQYF. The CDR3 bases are TGCGCCAGCAGCTCATCGGCTAGCGGGGGGAGCACAGATACGCAGTATTTT. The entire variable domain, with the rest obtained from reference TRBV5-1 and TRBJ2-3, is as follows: KAGVTQTPRYLIKTRGQQVTLSCSPISGHRSVSWYQQTPGQGLQFLFEYFSETQRNKGNFPGRFSGRQFSNSRSEMNVSTLELGDSALYLCASSSSASGGSTDTQYFGPGTRLTVL.

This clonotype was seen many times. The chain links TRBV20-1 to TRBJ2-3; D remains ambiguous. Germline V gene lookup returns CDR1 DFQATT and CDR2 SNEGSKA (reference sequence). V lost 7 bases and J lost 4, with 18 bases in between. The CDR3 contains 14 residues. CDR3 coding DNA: TGCAGTGGGCTACCCGGATGGGTGGCAGATACGCAGTATTTT. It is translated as CSGLPGWVADTQYF.

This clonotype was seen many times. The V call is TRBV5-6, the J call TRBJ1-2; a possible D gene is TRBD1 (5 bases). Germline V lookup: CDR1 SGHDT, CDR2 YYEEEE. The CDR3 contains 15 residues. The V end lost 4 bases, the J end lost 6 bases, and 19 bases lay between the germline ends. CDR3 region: CASSPGVSGADGYTF. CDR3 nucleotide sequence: TGTGCCAGCAGCCCGGGGGTCTCAGGAGCAGATGGCTACACCTTC.

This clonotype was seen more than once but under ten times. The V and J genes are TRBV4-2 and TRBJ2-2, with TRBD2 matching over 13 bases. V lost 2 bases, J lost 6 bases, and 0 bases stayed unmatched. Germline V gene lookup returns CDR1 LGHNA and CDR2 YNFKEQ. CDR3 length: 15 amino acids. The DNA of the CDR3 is TGTGCCAGCAGCCAAACTAGCGGGGGGGCCGGGGAGCTGTTTTTT. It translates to CASSQTSGGAGELFF.

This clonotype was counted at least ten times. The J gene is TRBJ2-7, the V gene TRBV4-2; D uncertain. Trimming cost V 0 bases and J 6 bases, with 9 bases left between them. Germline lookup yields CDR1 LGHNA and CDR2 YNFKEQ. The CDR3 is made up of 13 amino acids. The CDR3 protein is CASSQDVYLEQYF. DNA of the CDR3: TGTGCCAGCAGCCAAGATGTATACCTCGAGCAGTACTTC.